This TCR beta chain was sequenced during a study of blood T cell repertoires in COVID-19. Germline assignment: CDR1 LGHDT and CDR2 YNNKEL (reference sequence). The CDR3 has 15 amino acids. Trimming cost V 0 bases and J 7 bases, with 12 bases left between them. Measured with immunoSEQ multiplex PCR; TCRdb has only the in-frame clones, and not every one. This sample has 240,000 or so clones, with approximately 85% found just once. Sequencing was done on a sample of PBMCs or T cells enriched from blood (not recorded which). The sequence was obtained from a woman aged 50 to 60 who had recovered from COVID-19. The rearrangement joins TRBV3-1 (or the pseudogene TRBV3-2) to TRBJ2-2; a possible D gene is TRBD2 (5 bases). The CDR3 reads CASSQDEGTDGELFF. In DNA form, the CDR3 reads TGTGCCAGCAGCCAAGATGAGGGTACGGACGGGGAGCTGTTTTTT.